This T cell receptor beta chain came from a study of neurological immune-mediated disorders. Whole-study results and caveats: While HTLV-1-associated myelopathy showed the greatest TCR clonal expansion, multiple sclerosis showed the least, falling below healthy controls.

The V end was cut by 4 bases, the J end by 11 bases, with 18 bases between. Germline lookup yields CDR1 SGHTA and CDR2 FQGNSA. This CDR3 contains 15 residues. This clonotype has a handful of counts. Antigen unknown. MiXCR, applied by TCRdb to the 5' RACE reads, yields one record per CDR3 protein. The data hold 72,000 or so distinct CDR3 sequences, with more than 15% observed a single time. The receptor comes from a woman in her thirties or forties in good health. Sample: PBMCs. V gene TRBV7-2 combines with J gene TRBJ1-6, with D possibly being TRBD1 (5 bases). CDR3 loop: CASSSYFEGLAPLHF. CDR3 DNA sequence: TGTGCCAGCAGCTCATATTTTGAGGGGTTGGCACCCCTCCACTTT.